This T cell receptor (beta chain) was obtained from a study of T-cell reconstitution after alpha-beta-depleted transplantation in children. This clonotype was recorded a few times. Its antigen is unidentified. An end of the junction differs from the germline gene, which may be a read error. It was with unique molecular identifiers that the TCRbeta library was prepared. TCRdb re-called the PCR reads with MiXCR, one entry per CDR3 protein. The sample has around 670,000 distinct CDR3 sequences; 10% to 15% are singletons. The CDR3 runs to 19 residues. Germline V CDR1 and CDR2: SGHAT, FQDESV (reference sequence). Regarding the study as a whole: Some patients' high day-60 TCRbeta diversity was traced to surviving recipient T cells and thymic progenitors. Roughly two months post-transplant, alpha-beta T cells reportedly originated from several hundred graft clones that had expanded. Fresh T-cell production supplied most of the T-cell counts and diversity seen one year after transplant.

This material consisted of PBMCs, taken before TCRalphabeta/CD19-depleted stem cell transplant. This TCR derives from a girl aged 2 to 9 with congenital amegakaryocytic thrombocytopenia, due to receive a stem cell transplant. The rearrangement joins TRBV11-1 to TRBJ1-5, with a possible D match to TRBD1 (6 bases). The CDR3 DNA is TGTGCCAGCAGCTTAGGGAGGGGCCCTGTTGGCAGGGGCAACCAGCCCCAGCATTTT. Translation gives CASSLGRGPVGRGNQPQHF.